This T cell receptor beta chain was documented in a study of blood T cell repertoires in COVID-19. Looking at the study overall: Acute and convalescent COVID-19 samples came from the United States, Italy and Spain.

Authors' processing steps: Counts of nucleated cells, estimated from reference gene primer amplification, were obtained. Repertoires were generated with immunoSEQ multiplex PCR, while TCRdb's copy carries only in-frame clones and drops some. The V and J calls and the clone size are those of that table, but D and trimming were determined from the DNA. Seen here are 150,000 to 200,000 clones, around nine tenths observed once, and the top ten hold less than 5.5%. V shed 3 bases, J shed 2 bases, and the junction held 6 bases outside the gene matches. Germline CDR1 reads LGHDT; CDR2 reads YNNKEL (reference sequence). The CDR3 spans 15 residues.

The chain uses TRBV3-1 (or the pseudogene TRBV3-2) and TRBJ2-7; 8 bases agree with TRBD1. Sequencing was done on a sample of peripheral blood. This TCR came from a human donor in a cohort sampled during active COVID-19. In nucleotides, the CDR3 is TGTGCCAGCAGCCATCGACAGGGGACGCCCTACGAGCAGTACTTC. Its translation is CASSHRQGTPYEQYF.